Listed below are T cell receptor beta chains from one sample, sequenced in a study of blood T cell repertoires in COVID-19. Produced via immunoSEQ multiplex PCR; TCRdb's table is partial and in-frame only. The sample carries about 40,000 clones, around 85% recorded once. Sequencing was carried out using peripheral blood. These receptors were obtained from a human donor with acute or convalescent COVID-19. The donor label of this sample is uncertain. CDR3s leave out the opening cysteine and the closing phenylalanine or tryptophan.

v_gene	j_gene	CDR3aa
TRBV29-1	TRBJ2-5	SVGLVKETQY
TRBV3-1/TRBV3-2	TRBJ2-7	ASSPRRLAGGAYEQY
TRBV5-1	TRBJ2-7	ASSLRVAGVEQY
TRBV28	TRBJ2-1	ASSFLGTGNYNEQF
TRBV27	TRBJ2-1	ASSPLGGAFNEQF
TRBV13	TRBJ2-1	ASSSSPAGVFDNEQF
TRBV7-9	TRBJ2-5	ASNPLALETQY
TRBV15	TRBJ2-7	ATSRPGQGGREQY
TRBV27	TRBJ2-1	ASSLLPAGSEQF
TRBV2	TRBJ1-3	ASTLTRQAGNTIY
TRBV29-1	TRBJ1-1	SVEIDFGAF
TRBV6-4	TRBJ2-2	ASSPSGGAGTGELF
TRBV14	TRBJ1-6	ASSQVMGLDSPLH
TRBV9	TRBJ2-2	ASSVGRAGTGELF
TRBV24-1	TRBJ2-3	ATSDFSRGDTQY
TRBV19	TRBJ2-5	ASSIISGRRGETQY
TRBV5-1	TRBJ1-1	ASSSQTGPLSTEAF
TRBV6-6	TRBJ1-2	ASRRRDSNYGYT
TRBV10-3	TRBJ2-5	ATLGPLEGGQETQY
TRBV7-3	TRBJ2-5	ASSNPRGPQETQY